These T cell receptor beta chains were read from a single sample in a study of cytomegalovirus exposure and HLA in healthy donors. The table came from immunoSEQ multiplex PCR; TCRdb's copy has only in-frame clones and leaves some out. Among roughly 180,000 clones listed, approximately 80% were seen once. Source material: PBMCs. The source of these receptors is a woman between 45 and 65 years old in good health and CMV-seropositive. Each CDR3 is given with its conserved first and last residue. The D gene is left open where the match is weak. Clone size is stated in some rows and not others, as once, few, many or a class when expanded.

TGTGCCAGCAGCCACTACTCAAACACAGATACGCAGTATTTT	CASSHYSNTDTQYF	14	NA	NA	TRBV27	TRBJ2-3
TGTGCCAGCAGCGTAGGGCTAGCGGGAATGGAGCAGTTCTTC	CASSVGLAGMEQFF	14	NA	TRBD2	TRBV9	TRBJ2-1
TGTGCCTGGAGCGCCGGACAGCCGAACACTGAAGCTTTCTTT	CAWSAGQPNTEAFF	14	NA	NA	TRBV30	TRBJ1-1
TGTGCCAGCAGTTTGTCGACAGATACGCAGTATTTT	CASSLSTDTQYF	12	NA	NA	TRBV6-6	TRBJ2-3
TGTGCCAGTAGCGGGGGTAGGGGAGGGGGGAACACTGAAGCTTTCTTT	CASSGGRGGGNTEAFF	16	NA	NA	TRBV19	TRBJ1-1
TGCGCCAGCAGCCAAGGGACCCGGGGGGTAGAGACCCAGTACTTC	CASSQGTRGVETQYF	15	few	TRBD2	TRBV4-3	TRBJ2-5
TGCGCCAGCAGCTTGGGCGGGCCGGGAAACATTCAGTACTTC	CASSLGGPGNIQYF	14	NA	NA	TRBV5-1	TRBJ2-4
TGTGCCAGCAGTCCCCGAACGGGAGGGCCCCGAGGTGAGCAGTTCTTC	CASSPRTGGPRGEQFF	16	once	TRBD2	TRBV6-4	TRBJ2-1
TGTGCCAGCAGCTTATCCCTGTTTGCCGGCGGCTATGGCTACACCTTC	CASSLSLFAGGYGYTF	16	NA	NA	TRBV7-2	TRBJ1-2
TGCGCCAGCAGTATGTTCGCCCAAGCGGGGGCCTACGAGCAGTACTTC	CASSMFAQAGAYEQYF	16	NA	TRBD2	TRBV10-2	TRBJ2-7
TGCAGCGTTGTTTTCGGGGGTGGGGCCAACGTCCTGACTTTC	CSVVFGGGANVLTF	14	NA	NA	TRBV29-1	TRBJ2-6
TGTGCCAGCAGTGGACGACAGGGGTTAGGGTACAATGAGCAGTTCTTC	CASSGRQGLGYNEQFF	16	NA	TRBD1	TRBV6-1	TRBJ2-1
TGTGCCACCAGCAGAGATAGACAGCCGTATAGCAATCAGCCCCAGCATTTT	CATSRDRQPYSNQPQHF	17	NA	NA	TRBV15	TRBJ1-5
TGTGCCAGCAGCTACTCTAGCGTGAGAAACATTCAGTACTTC	CASSYSSVRNIQYF	14	NA	NA	TRBV7-2	TRBJ2-4
TGTGCCAGCAGAGGGGGCTCCTATAATTCACCCCTCCACTTT	CASRGGSYNSPLHF	14	NA	NA	TRBV2	TRBJ1-6
TGTGCCAGTAGTTCGACCTCGACAGGGAGCCCCTACGAGCAGTACTTC	CASSSTSTGSPYEQYF	16	NA	TRBD1	TRBV19	TRBJ2-7
TGTGCCACCGCGATAGCGGGGGCGCAGTATTTT	CATAIAGAQYF	11	NA	TRBD2	TRBV28	TRBJ2-3
TGTGCCAGCAGCCGGCGGCGCGGGAGCCCCGCAGATACGCAGTATTTT	CASSRRRGSPADTQYF	16	NA	TRBD2	TRBV7-6	TRBJ2-3
TGTGCCAGTAGTATAAGAAACAGCATGAACACTGAAGCTTTCTTT	CASSIRNSMNTEAFF	15	NA	NA	TRBV19	TRBJ1-1
TGTTCCAGCAGCCTGACAGGGGGGGTGATGACTGAAGCTTTCTTT	CSSSLTGGVMTEAFF	15	NA	TRBD1	TRBV7-9	TRBJ1-1
TGTGCCAGCAGCTTCTACCCGACAGGGGAGGGCACTGAAGCTTTCTTT	CASSFYPTGEGTEAFF	16	NA	TRBD1	TRBV7-2	TRBJ1-1
TGTGCCAGCAGCTTCTCGGGGATGGGAAATGAGCAGTTCTTC	CASSFSGMGNEQFF	14	NA	NA	TRBV7-3	TRBJ2-1